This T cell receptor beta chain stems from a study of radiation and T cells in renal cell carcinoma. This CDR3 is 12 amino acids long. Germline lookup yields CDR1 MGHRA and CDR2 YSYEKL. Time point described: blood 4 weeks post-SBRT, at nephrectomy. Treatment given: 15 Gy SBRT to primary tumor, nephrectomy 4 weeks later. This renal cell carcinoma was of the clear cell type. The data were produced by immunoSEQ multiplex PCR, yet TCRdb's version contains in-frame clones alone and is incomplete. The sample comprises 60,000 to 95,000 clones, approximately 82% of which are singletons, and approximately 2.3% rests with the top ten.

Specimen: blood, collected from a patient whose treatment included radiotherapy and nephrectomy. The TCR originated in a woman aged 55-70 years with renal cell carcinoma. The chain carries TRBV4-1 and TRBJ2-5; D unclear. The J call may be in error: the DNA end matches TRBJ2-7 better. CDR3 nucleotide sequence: TGCGCCAGCAGCCAGTCTGGGAACGAGCAGTACTTC. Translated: CASSQSGNEQYF.